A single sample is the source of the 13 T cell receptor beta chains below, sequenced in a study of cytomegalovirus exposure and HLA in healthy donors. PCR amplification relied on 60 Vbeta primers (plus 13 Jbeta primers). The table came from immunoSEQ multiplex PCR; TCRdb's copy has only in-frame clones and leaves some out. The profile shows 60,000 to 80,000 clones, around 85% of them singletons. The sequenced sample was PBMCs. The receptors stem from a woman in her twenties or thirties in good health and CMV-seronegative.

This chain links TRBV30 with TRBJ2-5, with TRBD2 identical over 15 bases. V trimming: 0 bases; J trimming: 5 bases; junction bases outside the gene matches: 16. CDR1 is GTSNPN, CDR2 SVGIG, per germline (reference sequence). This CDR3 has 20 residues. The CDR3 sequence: CAWSVSPWTSGGAGRETQYF. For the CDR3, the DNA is TGTGCCTGGAGTGTTTCACCCTGGACTAGCGGGGGGGCCGGTCGGGAGACCCAGTACTTC.

The CDR3 bases are TGTGCCAGCAGCCCAAGCCCGGCCAGGGTAATAGGGGAGCTGTTTTTT. It translates to CASSPSPARVIGELFF. The chain links TRBV5-6 to TRBJ2-2; weak D call: TRBD1 (5 bases). CDR1 is SGHDT, CDR2 YYEEEE, per germline. There are 16 residues in the CDR3. V shed 4 bases and J shed 8 bases, with 21 bases lying between them. Full variable domain (outside the CDR3, taken from reference TRBV5-6 and TRBJ2-2): DAGVTQSPTHLIKTRGQQVTLRCSPKSGHDTVSWYQQALGQGPQFIFQYYEEEERQRGNFPDRFSGHQFPNYSSELNVNALLLGDSALYLCASSPSPARVIGELFFGEGSRLTVL.

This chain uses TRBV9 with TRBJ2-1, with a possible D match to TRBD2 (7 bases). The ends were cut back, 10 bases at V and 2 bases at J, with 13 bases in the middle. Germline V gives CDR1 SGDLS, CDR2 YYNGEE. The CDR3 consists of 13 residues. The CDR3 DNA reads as TGTGCCTTGGGGGGGGCCCCCTACAATGAGCAGTTCTTC. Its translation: CALGGAPYNEQFF.

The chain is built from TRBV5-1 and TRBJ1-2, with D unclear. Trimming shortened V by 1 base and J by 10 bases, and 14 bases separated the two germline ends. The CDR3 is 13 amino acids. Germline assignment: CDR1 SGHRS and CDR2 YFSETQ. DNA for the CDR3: TGCGCCAGCAGCTTGAATTCTCGCGATGTCTACACCTTC. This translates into CASSLNSRDVYTF.

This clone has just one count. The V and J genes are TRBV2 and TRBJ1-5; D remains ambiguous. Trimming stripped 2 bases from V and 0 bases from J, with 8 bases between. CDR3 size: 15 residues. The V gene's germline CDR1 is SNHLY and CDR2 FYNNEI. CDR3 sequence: CASSEMLSSNQPQHF. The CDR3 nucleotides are TGTGCCAGCAGTGAAATGTTATCTAGCAATCAGCCCCAGCATTTT.

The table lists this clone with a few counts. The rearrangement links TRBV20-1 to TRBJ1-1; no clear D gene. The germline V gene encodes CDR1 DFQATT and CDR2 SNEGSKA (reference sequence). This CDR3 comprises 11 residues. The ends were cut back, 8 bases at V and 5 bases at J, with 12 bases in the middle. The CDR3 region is CSSAARTEAFF. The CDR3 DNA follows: TGCAGTTCGGCCGCTAGGACTGAAGCTTTCTTT.

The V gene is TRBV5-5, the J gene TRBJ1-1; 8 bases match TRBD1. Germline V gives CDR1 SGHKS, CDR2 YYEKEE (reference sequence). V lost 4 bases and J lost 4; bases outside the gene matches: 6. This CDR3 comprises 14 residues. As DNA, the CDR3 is TGTGCCAGCAGCCTGACAGGGGAGAGCACTGAAGCTTTCTTT. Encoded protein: CASSLTGESTEAFF. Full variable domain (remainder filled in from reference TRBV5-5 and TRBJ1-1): DAGVTQSPTHLIKTRGQQVTLRCSPISGHKSVSWYQQVLGQGPQFIFQYYEKEERGRGNFPDRFSARQFPNYSSELNVNALLLGDSALYLCASSLTGESTEAFFGQGTRLTVV.

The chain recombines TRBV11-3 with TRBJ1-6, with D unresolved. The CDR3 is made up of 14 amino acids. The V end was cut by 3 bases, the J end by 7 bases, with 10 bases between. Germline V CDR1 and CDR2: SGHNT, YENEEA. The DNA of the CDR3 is TGTGCCAGCAGCTTGGACGGACTAAATTCACCCCTCCACTTT. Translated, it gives CASSLDGLNSPLHF.

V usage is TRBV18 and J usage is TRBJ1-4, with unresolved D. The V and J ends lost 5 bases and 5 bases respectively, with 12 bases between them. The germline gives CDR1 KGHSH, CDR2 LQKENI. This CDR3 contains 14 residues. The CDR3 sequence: CASSSTEVNEKLFF. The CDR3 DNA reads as TGTGCCAGCTCATCAACCGAGGTGAATGAAAAACTGTTTTTT.

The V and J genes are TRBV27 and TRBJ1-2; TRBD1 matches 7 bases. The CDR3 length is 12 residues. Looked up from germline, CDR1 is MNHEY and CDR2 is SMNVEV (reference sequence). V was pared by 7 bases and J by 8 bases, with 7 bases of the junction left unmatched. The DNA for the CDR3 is TGTGCCAGCACTACAGGGGCTGGCGGCTACACCTTC. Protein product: CASTTGAGGYTF.

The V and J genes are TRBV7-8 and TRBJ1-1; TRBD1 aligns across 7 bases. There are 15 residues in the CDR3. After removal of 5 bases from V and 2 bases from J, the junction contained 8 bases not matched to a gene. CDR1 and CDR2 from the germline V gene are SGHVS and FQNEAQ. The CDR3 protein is CASSAVDRANTEAFF. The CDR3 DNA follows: TGTGCCAGCAGCGCGGTAGACAGGGCAAACACTGAAGCTTTCTTT. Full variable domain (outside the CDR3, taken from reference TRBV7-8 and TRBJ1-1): GAGVSQSPRYKVAKRGQDVALRCDPISGHVSLFWYQQALGQGPEFLTYFQNEAQLDKSGLPSDRFFAERPEGSVSTLKIQRTQQEDSAVYLCASSAVDRANTEAFFGQGTRLTVV.

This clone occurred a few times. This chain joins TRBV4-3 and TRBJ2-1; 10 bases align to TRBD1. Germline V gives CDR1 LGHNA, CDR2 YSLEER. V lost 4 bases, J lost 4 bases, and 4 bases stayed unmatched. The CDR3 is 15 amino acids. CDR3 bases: TGCGCCAGCAGCCGCGGGACAGGGGATTACAATGAGCAGTTCTTC. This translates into CASSRGTGDYNEQFF.

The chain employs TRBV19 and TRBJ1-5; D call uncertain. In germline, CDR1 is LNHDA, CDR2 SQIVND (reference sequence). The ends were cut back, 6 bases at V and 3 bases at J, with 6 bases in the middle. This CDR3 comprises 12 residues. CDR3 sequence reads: CASSGPNQPQHF. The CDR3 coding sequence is TGTGCCAGTAGCGGTCCCAATCAGCCCCAGCATTTT.